A single T cell receptor beta chain is shown here with its context. The sample originates from a study of CD8 T cells in ankylosing spondylitis. Each CDR3 protein is one row after TCRdb ran MiXCR on the 5' RACE reads. The repertoire holds roughly 280,000 distinct CDR3 sequences, with about 19% as singletons. This sequence was found in a male donor with ankylosing spondylitis or in good health (not recorded which). Source material: blood, either unsorted or a sorted T cell fraction (not recorded which).

CDR3 in amino acids: CASRGRGLNTIYF. CDR3 DNA sequence: TGTGCCAGCCGAGGGAGGGGTTTGAACACCATATATTTT. The chain uses TRBV12-3 or TRBV12-4 and TRBJ1-3, with D maybe TRBD1 (5 bases). CDR3 size: 13 residues. Between the trimmed V and J ends, which lost 8 bases and 7 bases, there was a span of 15 bases.